The entry below gives a single T cell receptor (beta chain) sequence along with its context. The antigen is undetermined. The sample is drawn from a study of shared clonotypes between healthy human individuals. The overall study: Each donor's CD8 memory used one plate, CD8 naive two, each CD4 subset three. Study observations and caveats: Naive CD4 clonotypes were shared across a handful of donors at roughly 5%. Relative to clonotypes present in all four donors, those not shared had lower generation probabilities.

Germline V lookup: CDR1 SGHRS, CDR2 YFSETQ. V was pared by 3 bases and J by 3 bases, with 13 bases between. The CDR3 contains 15 residues. Sorted-subset replicate PCR reactions were performed with around 200 ng DNA, corresponding to 30,000 to 35,000 T cell genomes. This table comes from immunoSEQ multiplex PCR, and its TCRdb copy is limited to in-frame clones, with some not included. Of about 710,000 clones in the sample, just under 75% are singletons; the top ten hold approximately 1.8%. The source material was memory CD4+ T cells sorted from blood. The subset here: CD45RA-negative fraction. The V call is TRBV5-1, the J call TRBJ2-1; D call uncertain. This receptor was taken from a woman aged 25 to 39 in good health. DNA of the CDR3: TGCGCCAGCAGCTCCTATCCAACTGACTACAATGAGCAGTTCTTC. Translation: CASSSYPTDYNEQFF.